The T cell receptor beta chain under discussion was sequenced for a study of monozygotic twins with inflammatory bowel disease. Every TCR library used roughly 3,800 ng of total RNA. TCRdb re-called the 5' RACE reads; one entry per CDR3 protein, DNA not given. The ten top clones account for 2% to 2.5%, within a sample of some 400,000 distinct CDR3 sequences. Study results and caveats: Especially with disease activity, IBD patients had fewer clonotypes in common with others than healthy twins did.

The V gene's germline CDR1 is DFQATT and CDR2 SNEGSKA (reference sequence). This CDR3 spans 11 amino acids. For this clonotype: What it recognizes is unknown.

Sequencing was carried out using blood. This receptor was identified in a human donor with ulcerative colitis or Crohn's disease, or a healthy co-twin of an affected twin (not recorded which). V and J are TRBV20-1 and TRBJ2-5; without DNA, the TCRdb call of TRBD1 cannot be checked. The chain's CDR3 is CSSGLQETQYF.